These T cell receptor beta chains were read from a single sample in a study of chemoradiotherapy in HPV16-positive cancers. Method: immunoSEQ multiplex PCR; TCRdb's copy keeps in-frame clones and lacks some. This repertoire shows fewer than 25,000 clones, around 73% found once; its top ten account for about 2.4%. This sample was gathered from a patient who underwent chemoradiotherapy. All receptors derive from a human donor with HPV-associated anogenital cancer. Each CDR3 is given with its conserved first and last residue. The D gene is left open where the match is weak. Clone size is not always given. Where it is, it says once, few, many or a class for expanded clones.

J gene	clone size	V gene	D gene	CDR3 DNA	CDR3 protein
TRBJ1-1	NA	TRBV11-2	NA	TGTGCCAGCAGCTTAGATCCGGGGGCGTGGACTGAAGCTTTCTTT	CASSLDPGAWTEAFF
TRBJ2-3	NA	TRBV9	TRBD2	TGTGCCAGCAGCGTAGCTCCTAGCGGGGGGCCAAGACTGCAAGATACGCAGTATTTT	CASSVAPSGGPRLQDTQYF
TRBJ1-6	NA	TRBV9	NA	TGTGCCAGCAGCTTTGGGACGGACTATAATTCACCCCTCCACTTT	CASSFGTDYNSPLHF
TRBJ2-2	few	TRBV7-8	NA	TGTGCCAGCAGCTTAACGACAGCCGGGGAGCTGTTTTTT	CASSLTTAGELFF
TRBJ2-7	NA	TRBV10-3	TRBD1	TGTGCCATCGGGGTGGGACAGTCCTACGAGCAGTACTTC	CAIGVGQSYEQYF
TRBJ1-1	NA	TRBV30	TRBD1	TGTGCCTGGAGTGTACTGGACAGGGGAAACACTGAAGCTTTCTTT	CAWSVLDRGNTEAFF
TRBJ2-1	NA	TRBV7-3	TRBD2	TGTGCCAGCAGCTTAGAGGCTAGCGGGTCCAATGAGCAGTTCTTC	CASSLEASGSNEQFF
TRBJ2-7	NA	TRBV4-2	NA	TGTGCCAGCAGCCAAGATCAACTTTACGAACAGTACTTC	CASSQDQLYEQYF
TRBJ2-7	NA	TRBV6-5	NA	TGTGCCACCACACAGGGCTACGAGCAGTACTTC	CATTQGYEQYF
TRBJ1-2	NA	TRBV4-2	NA	TGTGCCAGCAGCCAAGATGCCGATTATAATGGCTACACCTTC	CASSQDADYNGYTF
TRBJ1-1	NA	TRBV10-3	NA	TGTGCCATCAGTGAGCTCACAGGGAACACTGAAGCTTTCTTT	CAISELTGNTEAFF
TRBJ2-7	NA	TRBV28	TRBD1	TGTGCCAGCAGTTCCCGGACAGGGGAGCAGTACTTC	CASSSRTGEQYF
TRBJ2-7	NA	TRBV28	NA	TGTGCCAGCAGATCTTTGGCGGGGATTCCCTACGAGCAGTACTTC	CASRSLAGIPYEQYF
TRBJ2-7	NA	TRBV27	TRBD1	TGTGCCAGCACCCACTGGGGAGGACAGGGGGCCTACGAGCAGTACTTC	CASTHWGGQGAYEQYF
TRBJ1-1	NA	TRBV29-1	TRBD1	TGCAGCGGCTCGGACAGGGTTACTGAAGCTTTCTTT	CSGSDRVTEAFF
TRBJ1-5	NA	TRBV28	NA	TGTGCCAGCAGTTTCAGTTACAGGTATAGCAATCAGCCCCAGCATTTT	CASSFSYRYSNQPQHF
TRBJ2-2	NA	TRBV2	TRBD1	TGTGCCAGCTCACGACCAGACAGGGACACCGGGGAGCTGTTTTTT	CASSRPDRDTGELFF
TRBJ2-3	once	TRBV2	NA	TGTGCCAGCAGTGGCTACACAGATACGCAGTATTTT	CASSGYTDTQYF
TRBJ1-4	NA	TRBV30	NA	TGTGCCTGGAACACCCAGGGACGGTTAAATGAAAAACTGTTTTTT	CAWNTQGRLNEKLFF
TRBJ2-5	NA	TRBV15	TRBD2	TGTGCCACCAGTGTAGCGGGGGGGCGGGAGACCCAGTACTTC	CATSVAGGRETQYF
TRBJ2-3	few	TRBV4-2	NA	TGTGCCAGCAGCCAAGGCCGCGCGCCGGATACGCAGTATTTT	CASSQGRAPDTQYF
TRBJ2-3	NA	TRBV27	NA	TGTGCCAGCAGTCCTCTCGGGGATACGCAGTATTTT	CASSPLGDTQYF
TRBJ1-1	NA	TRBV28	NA	TGTGCCAGCAGTCCCCGACGGGGGGTGACAACTGAAGCTTTCTTT	CASSPRRGVTTEAFF
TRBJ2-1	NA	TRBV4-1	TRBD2	TGCGCCAGCAGCCAAGGACTAGCGGAGAGTTACAATGAGCAGTTCTTC	CASSQGLAESYNEQFF
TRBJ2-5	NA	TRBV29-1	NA	TGCAGCGTTCGACCGCAAGAGACCCAGTACTTC	CSVRPQETQYF
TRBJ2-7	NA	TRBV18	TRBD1	TGTGCCAGCTCACCTAATACCGGGACAGGGGTTTTCGAGCAGTACTTC	CASSPNTGTGVFEQYF
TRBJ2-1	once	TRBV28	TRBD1	TGTGCCAGCAGAGGGACAGGGGGGGAGAATGAGCAGTTCTTC	CASRGTGGENEQFF
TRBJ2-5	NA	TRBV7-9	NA	TGTGCCAGCAGCTTAGGGTTGGTGGGGACGGAGACCCAGTACTTC	CASSLGLVGTETQYF
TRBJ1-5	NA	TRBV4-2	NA	TGTGCCAGCAGCCAAGATCTATCGGGGGGTAGTATCGGGCCCCAGCATTTT	CASSQDLSGGSIGPQHF
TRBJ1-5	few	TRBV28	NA	TGTGCCAGTGTAGACTTCAATCAGCCCCAGCATTTT	CASVDFNQPQHF
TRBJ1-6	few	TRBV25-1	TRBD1	TGTGCCAGCAGTGAATACAAGGGGGCGACTAATTCACCCCTCCACTTT	CASSEYKGATNSPLHF
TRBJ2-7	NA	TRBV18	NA	TGTGCCAGCTCACCGGAGGGTTACGAGCAGTACTTC	CASSPEGYEQYF
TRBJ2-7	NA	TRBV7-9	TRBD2	TGTGCCAGCAGCTTAGACGCTAGCGGATCCTACGAGCAGTACTTC	CASSLDASGSYEQYF
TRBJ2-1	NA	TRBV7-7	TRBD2	TGTGCTAGCAGCAGAGGGACTAGCGGGACCAATGAGCAGTTCTTC	CASSRGTSGTNEQFF
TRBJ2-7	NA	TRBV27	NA	TGTGCCAGCAGCCCAGGAGTTTCCCCCTACGAGCAGTACTTC	CASSPGVSPYEQYF
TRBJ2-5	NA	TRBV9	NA	TGTGCCAGCAGCGTAGCGGCGGTTCAAGAGACCCAGTACTTC	CASSVAAVQETQYF
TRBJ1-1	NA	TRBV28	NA	TGTGCCAGCAGTTCCTCCCTTAACACTGAAGCTTTCTTT	CASSSSLNTEAFF
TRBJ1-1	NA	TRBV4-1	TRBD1	TGCGCCAGCCTACCCCTGGGACAGGCGAACACTGAAGCTTTCTTT	CASLPLGQANTEAFF
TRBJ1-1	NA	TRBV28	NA	TGTGCCAGCAGTAAACGACAGGTACGAACTGAAGCTTTCTTT	CASSKRQVRTEAFF
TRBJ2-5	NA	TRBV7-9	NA	TGTGCCAGCAGCTTAGCGGCCGGGGTTTCAGAGACCCAGTACTTC	CASSLAAGVSETQYF
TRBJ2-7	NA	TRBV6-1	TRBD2	TGTGCCAGCAGCGAAGGGGTAGCGGGAAGTCGCGAGCAGTACTTC	CASSEGVAGSREQYF
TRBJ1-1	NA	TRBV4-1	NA	TGCGCCAGCAGCGGACGAACGGTGGGAACTGAAGCTTTCTTT	CASSGRTVGTEAFF
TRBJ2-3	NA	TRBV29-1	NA	TGCAGCGTTGATGTGGGACTCCACACAGATACGCAGTATTTT	CSVDVGLHTDTQYF
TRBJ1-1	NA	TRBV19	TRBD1	TGTGCCAGTAGCGTAACAGGGGGAATGAACACTGAAGCTTTCTTT	CASSVTGGMNTEAFF
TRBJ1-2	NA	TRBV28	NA	TGTGCCAGCAGTTTATCAGGTCCGGGCTATGGCTACACCTTC	CASSLSGPGYGYTF
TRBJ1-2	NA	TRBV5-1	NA	TGCGCCAGCAGCTTGGTGACCGGGCCGGGGGCTGGCTACACCTTC	CASSLVTGPGAGYTF
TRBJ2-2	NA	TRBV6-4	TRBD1	TGTGCCAGCAGCGGACAGGGCCTGGGGACCGGGGAGCTGTTTTTT	CASSGQGLGTGELFF